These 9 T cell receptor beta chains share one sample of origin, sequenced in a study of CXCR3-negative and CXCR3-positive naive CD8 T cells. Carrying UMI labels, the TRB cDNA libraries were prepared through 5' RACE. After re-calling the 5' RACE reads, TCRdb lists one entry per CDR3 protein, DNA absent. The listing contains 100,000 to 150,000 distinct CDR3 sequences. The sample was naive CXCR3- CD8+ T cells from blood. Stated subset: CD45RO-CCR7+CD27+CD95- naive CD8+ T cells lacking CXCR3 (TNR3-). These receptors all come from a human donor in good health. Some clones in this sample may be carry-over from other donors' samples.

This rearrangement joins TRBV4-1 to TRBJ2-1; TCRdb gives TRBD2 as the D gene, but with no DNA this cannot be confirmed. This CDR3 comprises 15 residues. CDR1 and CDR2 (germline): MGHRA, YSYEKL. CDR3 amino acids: CASSQEVGTTDEQFF.

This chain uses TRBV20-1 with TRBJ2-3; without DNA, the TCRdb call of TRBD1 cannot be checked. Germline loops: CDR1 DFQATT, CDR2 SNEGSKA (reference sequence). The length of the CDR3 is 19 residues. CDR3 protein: CSARVHPQPGQGATDTQYF.

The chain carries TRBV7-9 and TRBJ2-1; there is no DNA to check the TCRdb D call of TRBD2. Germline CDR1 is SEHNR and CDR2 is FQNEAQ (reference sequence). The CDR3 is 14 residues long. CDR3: CASSFGTLQNEQFF.

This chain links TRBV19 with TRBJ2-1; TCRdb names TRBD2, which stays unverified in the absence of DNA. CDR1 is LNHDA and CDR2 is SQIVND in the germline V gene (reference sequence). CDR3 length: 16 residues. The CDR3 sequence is CASSAGPRGGGYEQFF.

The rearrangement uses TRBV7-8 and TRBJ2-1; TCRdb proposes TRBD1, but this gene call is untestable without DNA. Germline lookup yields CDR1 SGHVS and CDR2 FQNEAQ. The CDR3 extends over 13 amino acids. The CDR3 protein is CASSLVGRNEQFF.

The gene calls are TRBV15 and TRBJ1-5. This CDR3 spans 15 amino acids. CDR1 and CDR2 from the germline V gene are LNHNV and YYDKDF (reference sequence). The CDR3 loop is CATSRDQGSNQPQHF.

CDR3: CASSNSGTGTGELFF. The gene calls are TRBV7-3 and TRBJ2-2; the TCRdb call, TRBD1, lacks DNA for checking. The germline CDR1 and CDR2 sequences are SGHTA and FQGTGA. The CDR3 loop spans 15 amino acids.

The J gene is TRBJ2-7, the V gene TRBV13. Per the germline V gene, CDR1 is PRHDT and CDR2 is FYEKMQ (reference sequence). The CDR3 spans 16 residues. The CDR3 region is CASSGRFGDCRYEQYF.

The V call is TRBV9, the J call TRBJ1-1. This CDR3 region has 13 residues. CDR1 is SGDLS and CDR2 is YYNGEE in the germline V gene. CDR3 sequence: CASSPFGGTEAFF.